These T cell receptor beta chains were read from a single sample in a study of T-cell memory formation after mild COVID-19. MiXCR, run by TCRdb on the 5' RACE reads, gives a single entry per CDR3 protein. The table has about 210,000 distinct CDR3 sequences, 10% to 13% seen once. Material: PBMCs or a T cell subset sorted from them (not recorded which). These receptor sequences come from a man aged 18 to 30 who had mild COVID-19 (a few samples of this study predate the infection). Cell type and time point are not known. CDR3s include the opening cysteine and the closing phenylalanine or tryptophan. A D gene is named only where the DNA matches it firmly. Where a row states a size, it is once, few, many or the class of an expanded clone; other rows omit it.

V	J	D	size	CDR3	DNA
TRBV28	TRBJ2-3	NA	few	CATYSTSTDTQYF	TGTGCCACTTACAGTACTAGCACAGATACGCAGTATTTT
TRBV6-2/TRBV6-3	TRBJ2-2	NA	few	CASSWDFLTGELFF	TGTGCCAGCAGTTGGGACTTCCTCACCGGGGAGCTGTTTTTT
TRBV7-2	TRBJ1-6	NA	NA	CASSLGGMVESNSPLHF	TGTGCCAGCAGCTTAGGGGGAATGGTCGAAAGTAATTCACCCCTCCACTTT
TRBV28	TRBJ2-3	NA	few	CATTVGGGDTQYF	TGTGCCACTACCGTCGGGGGCGGAGATACGCAGTATTTT
TRBV27	TRBJ1-2	NA	many	CASSLAAGANYGYTF	TGTGCCAGCAGTTTAGCAGCAGGGGCCAACTATGGCTACACCTTC
TRBV12-3/TRBV12-4	TRBJ2-1	NA	NA	CASSLSRRNNEQFF	TGTGCCAGCAGTTTGAGCAGACGGAACAATGAGCAGTTCTTC
TRBV24-1	TRBJ2-5	NA	NA	CATSDSSTGRSETQYF	TGTGCCACCAGTGATTCATCGACAGGTAGAAGCGAGACCCAGTACTTC
TRBV6-2/TRBV6-3	TRBJ2-6	NA	few	CASSGANVLTF	TGTGCCAGTTCTGGGGCCAACGTCCTGACTTTC
TRBV7-8	TRBJ2-5	NA	NA	CASSLDDYYLAQYF	TGTGCCAGCAGCTTAGATGACTACTACCTGGCCCAGTACTTC
TRBV18	TRBJ1-6	NA	NA	CASSPRDSPLHF	TGTGCCAGCTCCCCCCGGGATTCACCCCTCCACTTT
TRBV2	TRBJ2-5	NA	few	CASTSPSETQYF	TGTGCCAGCACGAGCCCCTCGGAGACCCAGTACTTC
TRBV4-1	TRBJ2-3	NA	NA	CASSQDQLGGQYF	TGCGCCAGCAGCCAAGACCAGTTGGGGGGGCAGTATTTT
TRBV25-1	TRBJ2-7	NA	few	CASSERGEQYF	TGTGCCAGCAGTGAACGGGGAGAGCAGTACTTC
TRBV5-1	TRBJ2-2	TRBD1	NA	CASTTTGTNTGELFF	TGCGCCAGCACGACGACAGGGACGAACACCGGGGAGCTGTTTTTT
TRBV7-2	TRBJ2-3	TRBD2	few	CASSLGLASTDTQYF	TGTGCCAGCAGCCTCGGACTAGCTAGTACAGATACGCAGTATTTT
TRBV18	TRBJ2-2	TRBD1	few	CASSPGTGYGNTGELFF	TGTGCCAGCTCACCAGGGACAGGGTACGGAAACACCGGGGAGCTGTTTTTT